The present entry profiles one T cell receptor (beta chain) with its context. Its matching antigen is unknown. This sample was included in a study of OX40 agonist ivuxolimab in advanced cancers. Overall study: Every 2 weeks, patients received ivuxolimab intravenously, dosed at 0.01 to 10 mg/kg. Overall study results and limits: CD8+ T cells showed, on average, more clonal expansion than CD4+ cells.

TCRdb's table, derived via immunoSEQ multiplex PCR, lists solely in-frame clones and lacks some. The table shows roughly 90,000 clones, with about 89% occurring only once. Germline lookup yields CDR1 SGHDT and CDR2 YYEEEE. Trimming removed 0 bases from V and 4 bases from J; junction bases left unmatched: 5. The CDR3 runs to 15 residues. The sample here was CD4+ or CD8+ T cells sorted from blood, taken in a trial of the OX40 agonist ivuxolimab. The chain links TRBV5-6 to TRBJ2-5; 8 bases fit TRBD2. This sequence originates from an adult with an advanced solid tumor such as melanoma, head and neck, liver or kidney cancer. CDR3 loop: CASSLAGGRRETQYF. CDR3 bases: TGTGCCAGCAGCTTGGCTGGCGGGAGGAGAGAGACCCAGTACTTC.